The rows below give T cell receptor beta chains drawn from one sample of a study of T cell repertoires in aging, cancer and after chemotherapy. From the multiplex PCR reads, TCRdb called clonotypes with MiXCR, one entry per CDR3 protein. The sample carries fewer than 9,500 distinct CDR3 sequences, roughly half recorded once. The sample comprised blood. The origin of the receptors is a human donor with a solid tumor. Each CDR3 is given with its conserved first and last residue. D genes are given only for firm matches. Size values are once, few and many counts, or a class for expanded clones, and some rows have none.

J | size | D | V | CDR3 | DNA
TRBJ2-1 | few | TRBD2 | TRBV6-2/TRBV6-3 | CASSSMPSGPEQFF | TGTGCCAGCAGTTCCATGCCTAGCGGTCCTGAGCAGTTCTTC
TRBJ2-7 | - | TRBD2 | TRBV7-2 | CASSLVLAGTGEQYF | TGTGCCAGCAGCTTAGTACTAGCGGGAACCGGCGAGCAGTACTTC
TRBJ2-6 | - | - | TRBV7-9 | CASSLFGANVLTF | TGTGCCAGCAGCTTGTTTGGGGCCAACGTCCTGACTTTC
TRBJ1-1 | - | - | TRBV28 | CASSTASHRVTEAFF | TGTGCCAGCAGTACAGCCTCCCACAGGGTCACTGAAGCTTTCTTT
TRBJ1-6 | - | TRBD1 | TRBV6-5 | CASSYSGQGGYSPLHF | TGTGCCAGCAGTTACTCCGGACAGGGGGGCTATTCACCCCTCCACTTT
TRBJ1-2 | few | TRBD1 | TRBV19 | CATVDRPGGYGYTF | TGTGCCACCGTGGACAGGCCCGGCGGGTATGGCTACACCTTC
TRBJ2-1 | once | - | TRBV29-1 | CSTTRGSSSYNEQFF | TGCAGCACCACGAGGGGCTCGAGCTCCTACAATGAGCAGTTCTTC
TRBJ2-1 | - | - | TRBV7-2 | CASSLMGAYNEQFF | TGTGCCAGCAGCTTAATGGGAGCCTACAATGAGCAGTTCTTC
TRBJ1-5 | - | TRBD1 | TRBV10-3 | CAISPDRNNQPQHF | TGTGCCATCAGTCCGGACAGGAACAATCAGCCCCAGCATTTT
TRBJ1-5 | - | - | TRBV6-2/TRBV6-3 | CASSFPGPWGQPQHF | TGTGCCAGCAGTTTTCCGGGCCCTTGGGGCCAGCCCCAGCATTTT
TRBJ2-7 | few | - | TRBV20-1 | CSASRARPKGGQYF | TGCAGTGCTAGTAGGGCCAGGCCAAAAGGGGGGCAGTACTTC
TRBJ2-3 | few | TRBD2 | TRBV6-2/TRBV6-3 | CASSRRLAGGYTDTQYF | TGTGCCAGCAGCCGCAGACTAGCGGGAGGCTACACAGATACGCAGTATTTT
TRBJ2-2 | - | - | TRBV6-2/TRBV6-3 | CASSRQGSTGELFF | TGTGCCAGCAGTCGGCAGGGATCCACCGGGGAGCTGTTTTTT
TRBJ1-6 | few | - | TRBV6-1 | CASSEHGVLSPLHF | TGTGCCAGCAGTGAACACGGGGTACTATCACCCCTCCACTTT
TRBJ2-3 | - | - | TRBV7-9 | CASSFEGTPDTQYF | TGTGCCAGCAGCTTCGAGGGCACCCCAGATACGCAGTATTTT
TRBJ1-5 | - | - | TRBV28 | CASSRRTVYSNQPQHF | TGTGCCAGCAGTCGTAGGACAGTTTATAGCAATCAGCCCCAGCATTTT
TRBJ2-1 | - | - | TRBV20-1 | CSATVGSYNEQFF | TGCAGTGCTACGGTGGGCTCCTACAATGAGCAGTTCTTC
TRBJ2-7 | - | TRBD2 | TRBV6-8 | CASCPPRTSGNRSSYEQYF | TGTGCCAGCTGCCCCCCTCGGACTAGCGGGAATAGAAGCTCCTACGAGCAGTACTTC
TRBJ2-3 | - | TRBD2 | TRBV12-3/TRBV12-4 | CASRGRGVSADTQYF | TGTGCCAGCAGGGGGAGGGGAGTTTCCGCAGATACGCAGTATTTT
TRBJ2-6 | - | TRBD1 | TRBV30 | CAWSVDRGLPGANVLTF | TGTGCCTGGAGCGTGGACAGGGGCCTACCTGGGGCCAACGTCCTGACTTTC
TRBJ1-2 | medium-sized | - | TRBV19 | CASSSVYGYTF | TGTGCCAGTAGTTCTGTGTATGGCTACACCTTC
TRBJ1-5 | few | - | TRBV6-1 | CASSDGYSNQPQHF | TGTGCCAGCAGTGATGGCTATAGCAATCAGCCCCAGCATTTT
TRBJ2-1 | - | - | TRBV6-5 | CASSYDPAGYNEQFF | TGTGCCAGCAGTTATGACCCGGCGGGGTACAATGAGCAGTTCTTC
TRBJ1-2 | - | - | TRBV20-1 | CSAPPGAWGYTF | TGCAGTGCTCCCCCGGGGGCGTGGGGCTACACCTTC
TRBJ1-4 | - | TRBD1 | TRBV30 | CAVGDRGEGKLFF | TGTGCCGTAGGGGACAGGGGGGAAGGAAAACTGTTTTTT
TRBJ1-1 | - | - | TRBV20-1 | CSGTPRGEAFF | TGCAGTGGCACCCCGCGGGGAGAAGCTTTCTTT
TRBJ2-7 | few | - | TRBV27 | CASGGHEQYF | TGTGCCAGCGGGGGGCACGAGCAGTACTTC
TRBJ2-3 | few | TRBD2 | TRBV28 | CASSPHYAGGAPDTQYF | TGTGCCAGCAGTCCCCACTACGCGGGAGGAGCCCCAGATACGCAGTATTTT
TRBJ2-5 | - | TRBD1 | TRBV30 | CAWSATGVETQYF | TGTGCCTGGAGCGCGACAGGGGTTGAGACCCAGTACTTC
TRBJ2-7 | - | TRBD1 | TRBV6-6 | CASSYGAGGSYEQYF | TGTGCCAGCAGTTACGGGGCAGGGGGCTCCTACGAGCAGTACTTC
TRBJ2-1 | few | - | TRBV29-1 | CSVAGLNSYNEQFF | TGCAGCGTTGCGGGACTCAACTCCTACAATGAGCAGTTCTTC
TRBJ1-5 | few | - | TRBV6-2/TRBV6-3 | CASSWLRGSAQPQHF | TGTGCCAGCAGTTGGCTCAGGGGCAGCGCTCAGCCCCAGCATTTT
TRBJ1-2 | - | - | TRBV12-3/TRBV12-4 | CASKPAGDNGYTF | TGTGCCAGCAAACCGGCAGGGGATAATGGCTACACCTTC
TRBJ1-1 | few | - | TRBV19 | CASSEFLENTEAFF | TGTGCCAGTAGTGAGTTTCTGGAGAACACTGAAGCTTTCTTT
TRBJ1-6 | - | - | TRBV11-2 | CASRRDSPLHF | TGTGCCAGCAGGAGGGATTCACCCCTCCACTTT
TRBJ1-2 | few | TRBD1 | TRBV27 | CASSFQDRGYGGYTF | TGTGCCAGCAGTTTCCAAGACAGGGGGTATGGGGGCTACACCTTC
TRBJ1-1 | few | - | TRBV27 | CASSLSWEYGSEAFF | TGTGCCAGCAGTTTATCGTGGGAGTACGGCTCTGAAGCTTTCTTT
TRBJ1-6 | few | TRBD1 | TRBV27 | CASSPLRQGASNSPLHF | TGTGCCAGCAGTCCCCTCCGACAGGGGGCCTCTAATTCACCCCTCCACTTT
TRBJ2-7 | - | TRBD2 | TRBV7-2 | CASSLAMGLAGSYEQYF | TGTGCCAGCAGCTTAGCGATGGGACTAGCGGGTTCCTACGAGCAGTACTTC
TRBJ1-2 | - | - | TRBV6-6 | CASSEAGQPNYGYTF | TGTGCCAGCAGTGAAGCTGGGCAGCCCAACTATGGCTACACCTTC
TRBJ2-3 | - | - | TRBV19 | CASSPRGSEADTQYF | TGTGCCAGTAGCCCCCGTGGCAGTGAAGCAGATACGCAGTATTTT
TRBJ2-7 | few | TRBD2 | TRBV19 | CASSPLTGGPGEQYF | TGTGCCAGTAGTCCGTTGACGGGAGGGCCAGGGGAGCAGTACTTC
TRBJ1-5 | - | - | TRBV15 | CATSPRTSEDQPQHF | TGTGCCACCAGCCCGAGGACATCCGAGGATCAGCCCCAGCATTTT
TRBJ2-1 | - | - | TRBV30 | CAWSVGRYNEQFF | TGTGCCTGGAGTGTAGGCCGGTACAATGAGCAGTTCTTC
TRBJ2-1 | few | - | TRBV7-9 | CASVPNWPGNNEQFF | TGTGCCAGCGTCCCCAATTGGCCGGGGAACAATGAGCAGTTCTTC
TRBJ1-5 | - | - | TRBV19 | CASSKDDNQPQHF | TGTGCCAGTAGTAAGGATGACAATCAGCCCCAGCATTTT
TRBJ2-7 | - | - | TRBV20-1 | CSARVWGYEQYF | TGCAGTGCTAGAGTGTGGGGGTACGAGCAGTACTTC
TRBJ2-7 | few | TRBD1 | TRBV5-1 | CASSLDRTGYGQYF | TGCGCCAGCAGCTTGGATAGGACAGGGTATGGGCAGTACTTC
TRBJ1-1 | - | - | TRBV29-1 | CSVEWGGAYTEAFF | TGCAGCGTTGAATGGGGGGGCGCGTACACTGAAGCTTTCTTT
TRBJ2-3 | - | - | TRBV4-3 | CASSQEGSADTQYF | TGCGCCAGCAGCCAAGAGGGTAGCGCGGATACGCAGTATTTT
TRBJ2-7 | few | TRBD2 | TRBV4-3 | CASSQLAGGSYEQYF | TGCGCCAGCAGCCAATTAGCGGGTGGGTCCTACGAGCAGTACTTC
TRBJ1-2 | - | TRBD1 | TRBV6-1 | CASSYGGQRDYGYTF | TGTGCCAGCAGTTACGGGGGACAGCGCGACTATGGCTACACCTTC
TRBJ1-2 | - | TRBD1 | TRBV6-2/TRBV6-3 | CASSSVPGQGNYGYTF | TGTGCCAGCAGTTCCGTCCCGGGACAGGGAAACTATGGCTACACCTTC
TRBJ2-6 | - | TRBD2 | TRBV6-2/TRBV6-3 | CASSALGLAGAGANVLTF | TGTGCCAGCAGCGCCCTGGGGCTAGCGGGAGCTGGGGCCAACGTCCTGACTTTC
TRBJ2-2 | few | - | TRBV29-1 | CSVQTVNTGELFF | TGCAGCGTCCAGACAGTTAACACCGGGGAGCTGTTTTTT
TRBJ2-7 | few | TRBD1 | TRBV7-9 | CASTPGGQGSSYEQYF | TGTGCCAGCACACCGGGGGGACAGGGGAGCTCCTACGAGCAGTACTTC
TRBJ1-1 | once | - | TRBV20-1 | CSASPGGFSTEAFF | TGCAGTGCTTCCCCGGGGGGGTTCTCCACTGAAGCTTTCTTT